The 19 T cell receptor beta chains below come from one sample, sequenced in a study of blood T cell repertoires in COVID-19. The method was immunoSEQ multiplex PCR; TCRdb's version includes in-frame clones alone and lacks a portion of them. The sample includes 90,000 to 100,000 clones, roughly 84% of them seen just once. Sequenced input: peripheral blood. The receptor source for this set is a man between 70 and 80 years old with active or convalescent COVID-19.

The gene calls are TRBV20-1 and TRBJ2-2; TRBD1 aligns across 7 bases. J was trimmed by 3 bases and V by 3 bases; bases with no gene match: 7. CDR3 size: 15 residues. Germline V gene sequence: CDR1 DFQATT, CDR2 SNEGSKA (reference sequence). The CDR3 region has the DNA TGCAGTGCTAGTCAGGGGGTGCTCGACACCGGGGAGCTGTTTTTT. This translates into CSASQGVLDTGELFF.

This clone was detected only once. The chain has TRBV11-2 and TRBJ2-1; TRBD1 matches at 12 bases. V gave up 4 bases and J gave up 8 bases; unmatched junction bases: 9. CDR1 is SGHAT and CDR2 is FQNNGV in the germline V gene. This CDR3 is 16 amino acids long. The CDR3 protein is CASSSLGTGGEYEQFF. For the CDR3, the DNA is TGTGCCAGCAGCTCCCTCGGGACAGGGGGCGAGTATGAGCAGTTCTTC.

The V call is TRBV7-2, the J call TRBJ1-2, with a possible D match to TRBD1 (6 bases). The CDR3 sequence is 15 residues long. Per germline, CDR1 SGHTA and CDR2 FQGNSA. V was shortened by 5 bases and J by 11 bases, with 24 bases between the two germline ends. CDR3 bases: TGTGCCAGCAGCCCCTATGGGGGGGCAGGGCGCGCTTACACCTTC. This translates into CASSPYGGAGRAYTF. Full variable domain (outside the CDR3, taken from reference TRBV7-2 and TRBJ1-2): GAGVSQSPSNKVTEKGKDVELRCDPISGHTALYWYRQSLGQGLEFLIYFQGNSAPDKSGLPSDRFSAERTGGSVSTLTIQRTQQEDSAVYLCASSPYGGAGRAYTFGSGTRLTVV.

The rearrangement joins TRBV2 to TRBJ2-3, with 10 bases lining up with TRBD1. Losses at the gene ends were 5 bases for V and 6 bases for J; bases not matched to a gene: 8. The CDR3 loop spans 15 amino acids. Germline V lookup: CDR1 SNHLY, CDR2 FYNNEI. CDR3 DNA sequence: TGTGCCAGCAGTCCGGGGACAGGGGCTCTTGATACGCAGTATTTT. Amino acids: CASSPGTGALDTQYF.

The J gene is TRBJ2-2, the V gene TRBV15; no clear D. Germline values: CDR1 LNHNV, CDR2 YYDKDF (reference sequence). Trimming removed 3 bases from V and 0 bases from J, with 8 bases in between. The CDR3 has 15 residues. The CDR3 DNA reads as TGTGCCACCAGCAGTGACATCGCGAACACCGGGGAGCTGTTTTTT. This gives the protein CATSSDIANTGELFF.

The CDR3 sequence: CASSSDRVGSLYGYTF. The CDR3 DNA follows: TGTGCCAGCAGTTCGGACAGGGTCGGTTCCCTCTATGGCTACACCTTC. The J gene is TRBJ1-2, the V gene TRBV6-5, with 8 bases identical to TRBD1. This CDR3 is built from 16 residues. The J segment lost 4 bases and the V segment lost 4 bases, leaving 11 bases of the junction unmatched. Germline assignment: CDR1 MNHEY and CDR2 SVGAGI.

J is TRBJ1-1 and V is TRBV2; 7 positions match TRBD1. J lost 0 bases, V lost 6 bases, and 10 bases had no gene match. Germline CDR1 and CDR2: SNHLY and FYNNEI. CDR3 length equals 16 residues. The CDR3 DNA reads as TGTGCCAGCAGGACAGGGAGACTCGTTATGAACACTGAAGCTTTCTTT. This codes for CASRTGRLVMNTEAFF.

J is TRBJ1-5 and V is TRBV7-8, with D perhaps TRBD1 (6 bases). CDR1 is SGHVS and CDR2 is FQNEAQ in the germline V gene. The CDR3 length is 15 residues. With 2 bases removed from V and 1 base from J, the gap between germline ends came to 9 bases. In DNA, the CDR3 is TGTGCCAGCAGCTTATTGGACAGCAGCAATCAGCCCCAGCATTTT. Protein product: CASSLLDSSNQPQHF.

The chain joins TRBV4-1 to TRBJ1-5; D not resolved. The V end lost 0 bases, the J end lost 3 bases, and 9 bases lay between the germline ends. This CDR3 is 15 amino acids long. Germline CDR1 reads MGHRA; CDR2 reads YSYEKL. The chain's CDR3 is CASSQDPGNNQPQHF. The CDR3 DNA is TGCGCCAGCAGCCAAGATCCCGGGAACAATCAGCCCCAGCATTTT.

The V gene is TRBV18, the J gene TRBJ2-1; 14 positions match TRBD2. The CDR3 runs 16 residues. Losses at the gene ends were 2 bases for V and 9 bases for J; bases not matched to a gene: 6. CDR1 is KGHSH and CDR2 is LQKENI in the germline V gene. In DNA, the CDR3 is TGTGCCAGCTCACCAGTGACTAGCGGGGGGGCGAGTGAGCAGTTCTTC. Translation gives CASSPVTSGGASEQFF. Complete variable domain (other parts from reference TRBV18 and TRBJ2-1): NAGVMQNPRHLVRRRGQEARLRCSPMKGHSHVYWYRQLPEEGLKFMVYLQKENIIDESGMPKERFSAEFPKEGPSILRIQQVVRGDSAAYFCASSPVTSGGASEQFFGPGTRLTVL.

The chain recombines TRBV21-1 with TRBJ2-7; TRBD1 is taken as the D call from the table, unchecked against the DNA. TRBV21-1 is described as a pseudogene. The CDR3 is made up of 14 amino acids. For the CDR3, the DNA is TGTGCCAGCAGCCTTGACAGGCACCCCTACGAGCAGTACTTC. This sequence encodes CASSLDRHPYEQYF.

V gene TRBV5-4 combines with J gene TRBJ2-1; 11 nucleotides align to TRBD2. This CDR3 has 15 residues. The germline CDR1 and CDR2 sequences are SGHNT and YYREEE (reference sequence). V was pared by 2 bases and J by 6 bases, with 4 bases of the junction left unmatched. CDR3: CASSFSGGASNEQFF. The CDR3 DNA sequence: TGTGCCAGCAGCTTTAGCGGGGGGGCCTCCAATGAGCAGTTCTTC.

The gene calls are TRBV7-2 and TRBJ2-1; 9 bases map to TRBD1. From germline, CDR1 is SGHTA and CDR2 FQGNSA. The CDR3 is 15 amino acids. Losses at the gene ends were 5 bases for V and 12 bases for J; bases not matched to a gene: 14. The CDR3 is CASSVTGTGLRGQFF. The CDR3 DNA is TGTGCCAGCAGCGTCACCGGGACAGGGCTCCGAGGGCAGTTCTTC.

The rearrangement links TRBV3-1 (or the pseudogene TRBV3-2) to TRBJ1-2; TRBD1 matches 7 bases. Germline loops: CDR1 LGHDT, CDR2 YNNKEL (reference sequence). The CDR3 is made up of 16 amino acids. V lost 1 base and J lost 7; bases outside the gene matches: 12. DNA of the CDR3: TGTGCCAGCAGCCAAGTAGGCCGGGACAGACGCGGTGGCTACACCTTC. Amino acids: CASSQVGRDRRGGYTF.

The chain employs TRBV5-1 and TRBJ1-1; D call uncertain. CDR1 is SGHRS, CDR2 YFSETQ, per germline. The CDR3 loop spans 16 amino acids. V was clipped by 7 bases and J by 4 bases, with 23 bases between them. As DNA, the CDR3 is TGCGCCAGCTCCCTGGGGAGCGGGTTGCCCAGCACTGAAGCTTTCTTT. Translated, it gives CASSLGSGLPSTEAFF.

This clone was recorded only once. CDR3 DNA sequence: TGTGCCATCAGTGCAAGCCCTAGCGGGGGGGCCAGTGAGCAGTTCTTC. Translating gives CAISASPSGGASEQFF. J is TRBJ2-1 and V is TRBV10-3; TRBD2 matches at 12 bases. The J segment lost 9 bases and the V segment lost 4 bases, leaving 10 bases of the junction unmatched. This CDR3 is 16 amino acids long. Germline-derived CDR1 and CDR2 are ENHRY and SYGVKD.

V is TRBV2 and J is TRBJ2-1, with a possible D match to TRBD1 (6 bases). CDR3 length equals 13 residues. Trimming removed 3 bases from V and 5 bases from J, with 8 bases in between. Per germline, CDR1 SNHLY and CDR2 FYNNEI. Here the CDR3 reads CASSETGDNEQFF. Written as DNA, the CDR3 is TGTGCCAGCAGTGAGACAGGAGACAATGAGCAGTTCTTC.

The chain combines TRBV7-6 with TRBJ1-1; D perhaps matches TRBD1 (6 bases). Per the germline V gene, CDR1 is SGHVS and CDR2 is FNYEAQ. Trimming shortened V by 4 bases and J by 0 bases, and 12 bases separated the two germline ends. The length of the CDR3 is 15 residues. CDR3 sequence reads: CASSSQTGMNTEAFF. CDR3 bases: TGTGCCAGCAGCTCGCAGACAGGCATGAACACTGAAGCTTTCTTT.

J is TRBJ2-4 and V is TRBV5-3, with 8 positions matching TRBD1. TRBV5-3 is marked as an open reading frame, function uncertain. This CDR3 region has 17 residues. V trimming: 2 bases; J trimming: 0 bases; junction bases outside the gene matches: 7. This CDR3 is CARSFRDRTLAKNIQYF. In DNA, the CDR3 is TGTGCCAGAAGCTTCCGGGACAGGACTCTAGCCAAAAACATTCAGTACTTC.